The entry below gives a single T cell receptor (beta chain) sequence along with its context. Its specificity is unknown. Cultured CD4+ T-cell DNA underwent Oncomine TCR Beta short-read sequencing. TCRdb reprocessed the PCR reads with MiXCR, giving one entry per CDR3 protein. The sample has about 16,000 distinct CDR3 sequences, around 47% seen once. This sample was taken from a study of vaccination and CD4 T cells after COVID-19. Study at large: Convalescents were six males and four females, two of them Hispanic. A median of approximately 72 days (range 14 to 241) separated dose two from the taking of post-vaccine samples. The cells in question were stimulated using overlapping spike peptides derived from SARS-CoV-2, HCoV-NL63, HCoV-OC43 and HCoV-229E.

The sample's treatment: approximately nine-day PBMC culture with coronavirus spike peptide pools or control peptides (ViraFEST assay). Sample: CD4+ T cells from blood, cultured in vitro. The origin of this receptor is a human donor who had recovered from COVID-19.

The CDR3 DNA is TGTGCCAGCAGTTTAGCTAGCGGGAGGGCCATTGAGCAGTTCTTC. This sequence encodes CASSLASGRAIEQFF. The V and J genes are TRBV12-3 or TRBV12-4 and TRBJ2-1; 11 bases agree with TRBD2. V was clipped by 0 bases and J by 9 bases; unmatched bases: 4. The CDR3 runs to 15 residues.